The T cell receptor beta chain described here comes from a study of cytomegalovirus exposure and HLA in healthy donors. About the research overall: For the 300 to 400 genotyped donors, 80% to 90% fell within the Caucasian-associated ancestry cluster. Study observations and caveats: From TCR beta sequences, most subjects' HLA-A and HLA-B alleles were reportedly predicted accurately. Later analysis placed DRB1 highest and HLA-C lowest in TCR association rates, which differed by HLA locus. A later analysis found common viral pathogens apparently linked to several of the most significant clusters.

A multiplex PCR was run with 60 Vbeta primers and 13 Jbeta primers. The table came from immunoSEQ multiplex PCR; TCRdb's copy has only in-frame clones and leaves some out. The data contain about 140,000 clones, 82% of them singletons. For this clone: Its target is unknown.

This CDR3 has 15 amino acids. Germline V gene data show CDR1 as SGHAT and CDR2 as FQNNGV. Trimming pared 0 bases from V and 4 bases from J, leaving 9 bases between. Sequenced sample: PBMCs. V gene TRBV11-2 combines with J gene TRBJ2-2, with D unresolved. This receptor was obtained from a man younger than 40 in good health and CMV-seropositive. Here the CDR3 reads CASSLEQTRTGELFF. The CDR3 coding sequence is TGTGCCAGCAGCTTAGAACAGACACGCACCGGGGAGCTGTTTTTT.